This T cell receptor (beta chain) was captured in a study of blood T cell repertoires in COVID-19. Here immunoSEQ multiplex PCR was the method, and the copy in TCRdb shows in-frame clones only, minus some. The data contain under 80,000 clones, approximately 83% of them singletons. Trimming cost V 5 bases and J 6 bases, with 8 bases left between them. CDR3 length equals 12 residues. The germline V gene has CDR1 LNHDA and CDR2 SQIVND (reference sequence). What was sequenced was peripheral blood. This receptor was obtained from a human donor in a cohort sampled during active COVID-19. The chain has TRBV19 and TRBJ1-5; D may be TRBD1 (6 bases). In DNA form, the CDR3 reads TGTGCCAGTAGTGGGACACCTCAGCCCCAGCATTTT. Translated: CASSGTPQPQHF.